A single sample gave rise to the 6 T cell receptor beta chains below, sequenced in a study of CD8 T cells in Susac syndrome. The RNA input was 0.5 to 1 ug, and it was reverse transcribed with random hexamers. Using its own MiXCR run on the immunoSEQ multiplex PCR reads, TCRdb lists one record per CDR3 protein. The sample lists roughly 150,000 distinct CDR3 sequences; around 95% were seen once. The source material was CD8+ T cells from PBMCs. The receptors stem from a human donor with multiple sclerosis.

The rearrangement uses TRBV11-2 and TRBJ2-3; tentative D call: TRBD1 (6 bases). The CDR3 loop spans 15 amino acids. CDR1 and CDR2 from the germline V gene are SGHAT and FQNNGV. The V and J ends lost 4 bases and 5 bases respectively, with 16 bases between them. The CDR3 spells CASSSPPGAIDTQYF. For the CDR3, the DNA is TGTGCCAGCAGCTCTCCCCCAGGGGCGATAGATACGCAGTATTTT.

The CDR3 nucleotides read TGTGCCAGCAGCGCCGGACAGCATGAGCAGTTCTTC. It encodes CASSAGQHEQFF. The chain links TRBV9 to TRBJ2-1, with a weak D call TRBD1 (6 bases). Looked up from germline, CDR1 is SGDLS and CDR2 is YYNGEE. Trimming removed 3 bases at V and 8 bases at J, with 9 bases between. CDR3 length: 12 residues.

The chain uses TRBV27 and TRBJ1-6, with D unresolved. CDR3 length: 13 amino acids. V was clipped by 0 bases and J by 10 bases, with 7 bases between them. Germline CDR1 MNHEY, CDR2 SMNVEV (reference sequence). In nucleotides, the CDR3 is TGTGCCAGCAGTTTATCCGTGGGGTCACCCCTCCACTTT. Amino acid sequence: CASSLSVGSPLHF.

The chain joins TRBV12-3 or TRBV12-4 to TRBJ1-6, with D perhaps matching TRBD1 (5 bases). Trimming took 6 bases from V and 2 from J, leaving 11 bases between them. The CDR3 runs to 15 residues. The CDR3 loop reads CASRLTGTYNSPLHF. For the CDR3, the DNA is TGTGCCAGCAGACTTACAGGCACCTATAATTCACCCCTCCACTTT.

This clonotype was recorded only once. This CDR3 reads CASSYPGQGANYGYTF. Here the CDR3 DNA reads TGTGCCAGCAGCTACCCCGGACAGGGTGCTAACTATGGCTACACCTTC. The rearrangement joins TRBV7-2 to TRBJ1-2, with 8 bases matching TRBD1. This CDR3 contains 16 residues. Trimming removed 4 bases from V and 0 bases from J; junction bases left unmatched: 7. The V gene's germline CDR1 is SGHTA and CDR2 FQGNSA.

The chain recombines TRBV6-5 with TRBJ2-7; TRBD1 matches 10 bases. CDR1 is MNHEY and CDR2 is SVGAGI in the germline V gene. There are 15 residues in the CDR3. Trimming took 6 bases from V and 2 from J; bases not matched to a gene: 7. CDR3 sequence: CASSEGTGAAYEQYV. CDR3 coding DNA: TGTGCCAGCAGCGAGGGGACAGGGGCGGCCTACGAGCAGTACGTC.